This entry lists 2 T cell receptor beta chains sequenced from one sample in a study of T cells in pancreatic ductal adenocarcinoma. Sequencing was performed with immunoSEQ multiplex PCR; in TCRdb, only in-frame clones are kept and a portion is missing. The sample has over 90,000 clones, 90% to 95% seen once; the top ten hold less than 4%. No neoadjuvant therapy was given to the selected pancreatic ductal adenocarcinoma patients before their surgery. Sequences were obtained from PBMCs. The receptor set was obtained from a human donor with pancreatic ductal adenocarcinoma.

This CDR3 reads CASSLQQGRGTEAFF. The CDR3 nucleotides are TGTGCCAGCAGCCTACAACAGGGCCGTGGCACTGAAGCTTTCTTT. The chain recombines TRBV7-6 with TRBJ1-1, with D possibly matching TRBD1 (6 bases). Trimming removed 5 bases from V and 4 bases from J, with 17 bases in between. The CDR3 covers 15 residues. Looked up from germline, CDR1 is SGHVS and CDR2 is FNYEAQ.

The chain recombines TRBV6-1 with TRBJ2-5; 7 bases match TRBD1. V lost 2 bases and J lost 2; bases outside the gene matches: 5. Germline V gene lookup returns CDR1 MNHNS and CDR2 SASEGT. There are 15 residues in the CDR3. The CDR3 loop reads CASSEWGQRQETQYF. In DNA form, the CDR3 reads TGTGCCAGCAGTGAATGGGGACAGCGACAAGAGACCCAGTACTTC.